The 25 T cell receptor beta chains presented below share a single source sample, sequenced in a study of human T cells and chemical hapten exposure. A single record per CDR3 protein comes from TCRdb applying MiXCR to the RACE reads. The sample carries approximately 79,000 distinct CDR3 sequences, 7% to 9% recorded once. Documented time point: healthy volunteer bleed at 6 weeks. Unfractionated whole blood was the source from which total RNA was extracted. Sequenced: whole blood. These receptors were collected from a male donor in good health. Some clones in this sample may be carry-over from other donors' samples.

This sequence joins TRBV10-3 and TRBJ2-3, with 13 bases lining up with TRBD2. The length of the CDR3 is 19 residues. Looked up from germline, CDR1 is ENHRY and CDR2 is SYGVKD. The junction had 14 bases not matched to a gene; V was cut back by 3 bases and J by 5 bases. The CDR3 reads CAISETTGLAGKRGDTQYF. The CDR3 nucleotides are TGTGCCATCAGTGAAACAACGGGACTAGCGGGGAAGAGGGGAGATACGCAGTATTTT.

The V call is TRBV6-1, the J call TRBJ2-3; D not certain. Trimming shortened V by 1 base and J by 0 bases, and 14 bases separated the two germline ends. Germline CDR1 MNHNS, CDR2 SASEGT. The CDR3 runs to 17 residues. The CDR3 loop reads CASSEGMALPSTDTQYF. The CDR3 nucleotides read TGTGCCAGCAGTGAAGGAATGGCACTTCCTAGCACAGATACGCAGTATTTT.

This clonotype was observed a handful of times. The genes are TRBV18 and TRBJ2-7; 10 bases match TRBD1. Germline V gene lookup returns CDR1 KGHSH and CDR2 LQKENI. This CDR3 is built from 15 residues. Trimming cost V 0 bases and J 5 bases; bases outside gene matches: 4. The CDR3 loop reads CASSPPVGTGDEQYF. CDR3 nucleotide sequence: TGTGCCAGCTCACCACCGGTTGGGACAGGGGACGAGCAGTACTTC.

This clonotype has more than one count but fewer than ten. CDR3 coding DNA: TGTGCCAGCAGCTTAGTTCCTAGCGGGGAAGAGACCCAGTACTTC. Protein product: CASSLVPSGEETQYF. V gene TRBV11-2 combines with J gene TRBJ2-5; 9 bases align to TRBD2. Trimming at V came to 1 base and at J to 3 bases, leaving 3 bases not matched to a gene. Germline lookup yields CDR1 SGHAT and CDR2 FQNNGV. The CDR3 runs 15 residues.

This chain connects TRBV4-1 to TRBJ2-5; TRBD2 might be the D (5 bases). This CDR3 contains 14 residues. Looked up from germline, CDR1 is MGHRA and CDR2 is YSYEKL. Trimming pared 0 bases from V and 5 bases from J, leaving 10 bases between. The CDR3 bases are TGCGCCAGCAGCCAAGACCGGGATAGGGAGACCCAGTACTTC. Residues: CASSQDRDRETQYF.

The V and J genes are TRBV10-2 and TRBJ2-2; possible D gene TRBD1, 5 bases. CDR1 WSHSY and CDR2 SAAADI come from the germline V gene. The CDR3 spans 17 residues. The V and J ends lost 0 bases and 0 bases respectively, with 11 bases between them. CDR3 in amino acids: CASSESVKGANTGELFF. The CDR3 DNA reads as TGCGCCAGCAGTGAGTCCGTGAAAGGGGCGAACACCGGGGAGCTGTTTTTT.

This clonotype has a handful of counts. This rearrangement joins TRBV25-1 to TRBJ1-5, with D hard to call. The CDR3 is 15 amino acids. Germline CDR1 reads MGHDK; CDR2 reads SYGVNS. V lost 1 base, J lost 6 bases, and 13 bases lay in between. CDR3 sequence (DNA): TGTGCCAGCAGTGAATCCGGGAGGATCCGTCAGCCCCAGCATTTT. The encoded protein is CASSESGRIRQPQHF.

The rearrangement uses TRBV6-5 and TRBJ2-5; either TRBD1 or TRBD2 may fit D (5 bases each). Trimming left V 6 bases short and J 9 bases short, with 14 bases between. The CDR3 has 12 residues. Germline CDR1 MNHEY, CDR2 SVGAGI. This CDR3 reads CASRTERGAQYF. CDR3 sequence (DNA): TGTGCCAGCAGAACCGAACGAGGGGCCCAGTACTTC.

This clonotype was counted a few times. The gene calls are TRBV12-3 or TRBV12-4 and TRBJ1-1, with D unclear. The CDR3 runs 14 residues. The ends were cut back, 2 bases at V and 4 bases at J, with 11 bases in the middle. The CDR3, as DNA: TGTGCCAGCAGTTTACGGGAACTCGGCACTGAAGCTTTCTTT. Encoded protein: CASSLRELGTEAFF.

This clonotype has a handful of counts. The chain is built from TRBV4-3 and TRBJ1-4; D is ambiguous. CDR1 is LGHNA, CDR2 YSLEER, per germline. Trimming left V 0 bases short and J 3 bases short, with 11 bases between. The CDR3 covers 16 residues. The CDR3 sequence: CASSQEGGQANEKLFF. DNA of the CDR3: TGCGCCAGCAGCCAAGAAGGCGGGCAGGCTAATGAAAAACTGTTTTTT.

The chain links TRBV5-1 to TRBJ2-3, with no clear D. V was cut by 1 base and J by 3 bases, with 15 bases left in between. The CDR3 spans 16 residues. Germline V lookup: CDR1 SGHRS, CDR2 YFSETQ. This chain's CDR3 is CASSLFGAKVTDTQYF. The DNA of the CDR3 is TGCGCCAGCAGCTTGTTCGGAGCCAAAGTTACAGATACGCAGTATTTT. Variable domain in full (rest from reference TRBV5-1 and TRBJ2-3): KAGVTQTPRYLIKTRGQQVTLSCSPISGHRSVSWYQQTPGQGLQFLFEYFSETQRNKGNFPGRFSGRQFSNSRSEMNVSTLELGDSALYLCASSLFGAKVTDTQYFGPGTRLTVL.

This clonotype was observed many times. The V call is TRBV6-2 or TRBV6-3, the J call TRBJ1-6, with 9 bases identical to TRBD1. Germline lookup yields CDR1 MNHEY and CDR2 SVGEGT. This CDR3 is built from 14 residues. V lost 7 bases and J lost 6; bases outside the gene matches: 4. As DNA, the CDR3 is TGTGCCAGCAAACCGGACAGGGGTAATTCACCCCTCCACTTT. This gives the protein CASKPDRGNSPLHF.

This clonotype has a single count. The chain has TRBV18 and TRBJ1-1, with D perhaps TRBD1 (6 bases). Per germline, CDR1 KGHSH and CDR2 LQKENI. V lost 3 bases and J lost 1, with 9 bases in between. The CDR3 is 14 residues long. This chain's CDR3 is CASSPGHQNTEAFF. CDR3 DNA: TGTGCCAGCTCACCGGGACACCAGAACACTGAAGCTTTCTTT.

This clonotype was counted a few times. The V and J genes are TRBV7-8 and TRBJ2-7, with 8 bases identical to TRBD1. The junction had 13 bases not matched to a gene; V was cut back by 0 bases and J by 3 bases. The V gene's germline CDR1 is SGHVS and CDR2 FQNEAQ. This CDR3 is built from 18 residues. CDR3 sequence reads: CASSLALSGQGQYYEQYF. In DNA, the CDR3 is TGTGCCAGCAGCTTAGCCCTTTCAGGACAGGGTCAGTACTACGAGCAGTACTTC.

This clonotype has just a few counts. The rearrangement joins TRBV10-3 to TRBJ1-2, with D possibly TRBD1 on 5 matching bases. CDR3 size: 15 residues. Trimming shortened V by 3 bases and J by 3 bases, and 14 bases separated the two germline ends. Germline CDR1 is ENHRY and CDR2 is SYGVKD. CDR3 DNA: TGTGCCATCAGTGAAGGTCAGGGTTTCGACTATGGCTACACCTTC. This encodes CAISEGQGFDYGYTF.

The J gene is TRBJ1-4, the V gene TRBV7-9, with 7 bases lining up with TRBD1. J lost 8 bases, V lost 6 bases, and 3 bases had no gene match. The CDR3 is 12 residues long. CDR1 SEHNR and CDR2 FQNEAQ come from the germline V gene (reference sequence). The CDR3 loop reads CASRGDSEKLFF. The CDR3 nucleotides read TGTGCCAGCAGGGGGGACAGCGAAAAACTGTTTTTT.

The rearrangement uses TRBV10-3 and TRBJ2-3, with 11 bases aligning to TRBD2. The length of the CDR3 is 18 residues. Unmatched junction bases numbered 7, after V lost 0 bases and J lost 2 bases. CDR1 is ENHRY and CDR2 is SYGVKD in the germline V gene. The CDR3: CAISESKTSGTITDTQYF. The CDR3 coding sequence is TGTGCCATCAGTGAGTCAAAGACTAGCGGGACTATCACAGATACGCAGTATTTT.

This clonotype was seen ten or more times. The CDR3: CASSFETGGNEQFF. DNA of the CDR3: TGTGCCAGCAGCTTTGAGACTGGGGGCAATGAGCAGTTCTTC. The V gene is TRBV7-9, the J gene TRBJ2-1; D may match TRBD1 or TRBD2 (5 bases each). Germline V gene data show CDR1 as SEHNR and CDR2 as FQNEAQ (reference sequence). V was shortened by 3 bases and J by 6 bases, with 12 bases between the two germline ends. The CDR3 has 14 amino acids.

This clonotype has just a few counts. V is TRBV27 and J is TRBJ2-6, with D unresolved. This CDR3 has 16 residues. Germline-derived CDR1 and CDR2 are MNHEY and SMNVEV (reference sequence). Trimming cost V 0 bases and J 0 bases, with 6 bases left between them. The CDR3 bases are TGTGCCAGCAGTTTATCTGGTTTCTCTGGGGCCAACGTCCTGACTTTC. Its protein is CASSLSGFSGANVLTF. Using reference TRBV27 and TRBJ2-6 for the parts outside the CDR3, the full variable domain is EAQVTQNPRYLITVTGKKLTVTCSQNMNHEYMSWYRQDPGLGLRQIYYSMNVEVTDKGDVPEGYKVSRKEKRNFPLILESPSPNQTSLYFCASSLSGFSGANVLTFGAGSRLTVL.

The CDR3 sequence: CASNFPGAGPYNEQFF. CDR3 DNA sequence: TGTGCCAGCAACTTTCCGGGAGCGGGGCCCTACAATGAGCAGTTCTTC. The chain recombines TRBV5-6 with TRBJ2-1; TRBD2 matches at 7 bases. Per the germline V gene, CDR1 is SGHDT and CDR2 is YYEEEE. Trimming at V came to 6 bases and at J to 2 bases, leaving 11 bases not matched to a gene. The CDR3 sequence is 16 residues long.

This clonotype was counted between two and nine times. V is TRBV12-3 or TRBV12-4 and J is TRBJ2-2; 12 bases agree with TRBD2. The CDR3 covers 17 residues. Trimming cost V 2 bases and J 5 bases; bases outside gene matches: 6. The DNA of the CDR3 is TGTGCCAGCAGTTTACCTAGCGGGAGGGCCGATACCGGGGAGCTGTTTTTT. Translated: CASSLPSGRADTGELFF.

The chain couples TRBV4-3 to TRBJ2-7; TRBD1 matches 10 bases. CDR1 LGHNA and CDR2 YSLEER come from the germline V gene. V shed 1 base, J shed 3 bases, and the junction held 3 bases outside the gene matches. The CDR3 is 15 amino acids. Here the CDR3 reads CASSQGGTGVYEQYF. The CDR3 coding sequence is TGCGCCAGCAGCCAAGGCGGGACAGGGGTCTACGAGCAGTACTTC.

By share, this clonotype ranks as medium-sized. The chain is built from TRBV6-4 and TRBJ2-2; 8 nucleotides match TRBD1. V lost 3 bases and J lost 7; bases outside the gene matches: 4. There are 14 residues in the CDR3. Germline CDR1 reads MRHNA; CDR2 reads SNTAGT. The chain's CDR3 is CASSDGQGGGELFF. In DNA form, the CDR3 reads TGTGCCAGCAGTGATGGACAGGGCGGCGGGGAGCTGTTTTTT.

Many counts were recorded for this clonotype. DNA of the CDR3: TGCAGTGCTAGACGGGTAAGCTCCTACGAGCAGTACTTC. It codes for CSARRVSSYEQYF. The chain is built from TRBV20-1 and TRBJ2-7, with D unclear. CDR1 is DFQATT, CDR2 SNEGSKA, per germline (reference sequence). The V and J ends lost 2 bases and 0 bases respectively, with 8 bases between them. The CDR3 sequence is 13 residues long.

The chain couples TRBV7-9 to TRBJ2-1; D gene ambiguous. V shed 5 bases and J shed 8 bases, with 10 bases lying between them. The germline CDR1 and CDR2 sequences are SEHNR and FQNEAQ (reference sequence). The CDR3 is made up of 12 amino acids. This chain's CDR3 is CASSPTTDEQFF. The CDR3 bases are TGTGCCAGCAGCCCGACGACTGATGAGCAGTTCTTC.